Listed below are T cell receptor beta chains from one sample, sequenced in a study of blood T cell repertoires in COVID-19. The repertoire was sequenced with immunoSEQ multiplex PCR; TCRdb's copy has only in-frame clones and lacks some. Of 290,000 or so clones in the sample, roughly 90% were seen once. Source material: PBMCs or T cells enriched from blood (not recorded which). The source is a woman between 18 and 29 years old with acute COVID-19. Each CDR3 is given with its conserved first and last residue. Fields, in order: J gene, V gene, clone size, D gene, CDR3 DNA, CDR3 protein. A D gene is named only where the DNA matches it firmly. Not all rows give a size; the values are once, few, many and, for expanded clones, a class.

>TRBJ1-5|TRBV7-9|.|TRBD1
TGTGCCAGCAGTAGTTTTTTCGGGACAGGTGTTCAGCCCCAGCATTTT
CASSSFFGTGVQPQHF
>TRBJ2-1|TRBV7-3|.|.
TGTGCCAGCAGCCCAGGCTCACCAAACTACAATGAGCAGTTCTTC
CASSPGSPNYNEQFF
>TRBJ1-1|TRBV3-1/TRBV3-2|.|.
TGTGCCAGCAGCCAAGGCAGGGCGAACACTGAAGCTTTCTTT
CASSQGRANTEAFF
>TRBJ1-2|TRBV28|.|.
TGTGCCAGCAGCCGCTATGGCTACACCTTC
CASSRYGYTF
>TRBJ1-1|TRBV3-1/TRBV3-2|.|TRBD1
TGTGCCAGCAGCCTAAGGACAGGGACAACTGAAGCTTTCTTT
CASSLRTGTTEAFF
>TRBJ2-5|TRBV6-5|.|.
TGTGCCAGCAGTTACTCGATTATACAGGTCCAAGAGACCCAGTACTTC
CASSYSIIQVQETQYF
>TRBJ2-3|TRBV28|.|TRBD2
TGTGCCAGCAGTTTATGGGGACTAGCGGGAGCTAGCACAGATACGCAGTATTTT
CASSLWGLAGASTDTQYF
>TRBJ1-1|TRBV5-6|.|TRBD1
TGTGCCAGCAGCCCAGGGACAGCTGAAGCTTTCTTT
CASSPGTAEAFF
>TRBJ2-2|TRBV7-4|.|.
TGTGCCAGAGGGCCGGAGGGAGTAAACACCGGGGAGCTGTTTTTT
CARGPEGVNTGELFF
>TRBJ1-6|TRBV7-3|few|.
TGTGCCAGCAGTCCCGACGGCTGGAGAAATTCACCCCTCCACTTT
CASSPDGWRNSPLHF
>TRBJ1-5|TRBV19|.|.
TGTGCCAGTAGCGCCGGGGGAAGGAGTCAGCCCCAGCATTTT
CASSAGGRSQPQHF
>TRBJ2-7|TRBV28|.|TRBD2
TGTGCCAGCAGTTTGGGAGGGGACCCCTACGAGCAGTACTTC
CASSLGGDPYEQYF
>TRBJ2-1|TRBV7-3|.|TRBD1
TGTGCCAGCAGCTTAGGGACAGCCTTTAGCTCCTACAATGAGCAGTTCTTC
CASSLGTAFSSYNEQFF
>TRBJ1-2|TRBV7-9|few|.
TGTGCCAGCAGCTTTTTGGCGGGTGTCGACTATGGCTACACCTTC
CASSFLAGVDYGYTF
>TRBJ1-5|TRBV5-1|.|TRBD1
TGCGCCAGCAGCGCGACAGGGACAAATCAGCCCCAGCATTTT
CASSATGTNQPQHF
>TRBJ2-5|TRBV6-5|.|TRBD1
TGTGCCAGCAGTTTCGGACAGGGTAAAGGAGAGACCCAGTACTTC
CASSFGQGKGETQYF
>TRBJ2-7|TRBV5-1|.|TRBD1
TGCGCCAGCAGCTTGGCAAAACTACCCGGGACAGGAACGTACGAGCAGTACTTC
CASSLAKLPGTGTYEQYF
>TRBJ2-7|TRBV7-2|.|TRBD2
TGTGCCAGCAGCTTAGGGGGGCGACTAGCGGGAGGGTACGAGCAGTACTTC
CASSLGGRLAGGYEQYF
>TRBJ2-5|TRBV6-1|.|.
TGTGCCAGCAGTGACCAGGGACAAGAGACCCAGTACTTC
CASSDQGQETQYF
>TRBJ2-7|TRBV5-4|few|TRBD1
TGTGCCAGCAGCGCCGATTACAGGGGCCACGCCGAGCAGTACTTC
CASSADYRGHAEQYF
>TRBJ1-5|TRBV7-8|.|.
TGTGCCAGCAGCTTAGGGGCAGGGGTTCGTTATAGCAATCAGCCCCAGCATTTT
CASSLGAGVRYSNQPQHF
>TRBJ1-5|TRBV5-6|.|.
TGTGCCAGCAGCCAGTATAGCAATCAGCCCCAGCATTTT
CASSQYSNQPQHF
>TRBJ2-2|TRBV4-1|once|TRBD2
TGCGCCAGCAGCCAAATAGGAATCCTTCTAGCGGAGGGGCTGGACACCGGGGAGCTGTTTTTT
CASSQIGILLAEGLDTGELFF
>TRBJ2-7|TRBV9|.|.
TGTGCCAGCAGCACCGGACAGAAAGGAGAGCAGTACTTC
CASSTGQKGEQYF
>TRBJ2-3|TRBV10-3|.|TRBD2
TGTGCCATCAGTGAGCCCCGCGGGAGGGGGGCAGATACGCAGTATTTT
CAISEPRGRGADTQYF
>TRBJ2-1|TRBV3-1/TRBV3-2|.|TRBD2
TGTGCCAGCAGCCAGGGGAGGGGAGTGCATGAGCAGTTCTTC
CASSQGRGVHEQFF
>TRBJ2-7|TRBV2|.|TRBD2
TGTGCCAGCAGCCCGGGGGTAGCGGGAGACCCCTACGAGCAGTACTTC
CASSPGVAGDPYEQYF
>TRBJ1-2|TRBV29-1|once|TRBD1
TGCAGCGTTGAAAGGGACAGCCAGTATGGCTACACCTTC
CSVERDSQYGYTF
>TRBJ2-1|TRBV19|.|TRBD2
TGTGCCAGTAGGACTAGCGGGAGCATGCAAAATGAGCAGTTCTTC
CASRTSGSMQNEQFF
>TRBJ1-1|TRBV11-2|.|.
TGTGCCAGCAGCTTAATTCGGGGTCGGGACACTGAAGCTTTCTTT
CASSLIRGRDTEAFF
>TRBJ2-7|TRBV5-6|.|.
TGTGCCAGCAGCTTGGGTGCGGGCCCCGGCTACGAGCAGTACTTC
CASSLGAGPGYEQYF
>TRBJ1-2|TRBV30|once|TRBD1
TGTGCCTGGAGTTCGGGGACAGGTGATGGCTACACCTTC
CAWSSGTGDGYTF
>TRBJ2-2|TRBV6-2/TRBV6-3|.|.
TGTGCCAGCAGTCGACTCGACTCTCTGGGTCCCGGGGAGCTGTTTTTT
CASSRLDSLGPGELFF
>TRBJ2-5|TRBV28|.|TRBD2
TGTGCCAGCAGTCCGAGCGGGAGTATAAAGACCCAGTACTTC
CASSPSGSIKTQYF
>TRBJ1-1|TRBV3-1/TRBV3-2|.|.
TGTGCCAGCAGCTTTTCAGTGAACACTGAAGCTTTCTTT
CASSFSVNTEAFF
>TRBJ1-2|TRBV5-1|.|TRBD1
TGCGCCAGCAGCTCTTCCGGAGGGGACAGAGATAGCTACACCTTC
CASSSSGGDRDSYTF
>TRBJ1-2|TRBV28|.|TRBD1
TGTGCCAGCAGACCGGGACAGGGCGGTAGCTACACCTTC
CASRPGQGGSYTF
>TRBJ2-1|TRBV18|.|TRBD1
TGTGCCAGCTCACCGTCGACAGGGCCGGTAATGGATGAGCAGTTCTTC
CASSPSTGPVMDEQFF
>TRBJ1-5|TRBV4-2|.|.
TGTGCCAGCAGCCAAGCACAGAATCAGCCCCAGCATTTT
CASSQAQNQPQHF
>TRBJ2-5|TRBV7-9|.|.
TGTGCCAGCAGCTTAAATATTGAGACCCAGTACTTC
CASSLNIETQYF
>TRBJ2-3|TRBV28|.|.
TGTGCCACCCAGTTTATTAACAGGCGACTAGATAGCACAGATACGCAGTATTTT
CATQFINRRLDSTDTQYF
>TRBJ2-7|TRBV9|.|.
TGTGCCAGCAGCCCCCAGCGGGCGACCTCCTACGAGCAGTACTTC
CASSPQRATSYEQYF
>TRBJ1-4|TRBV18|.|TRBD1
TGTGCCAGCGGCTCCCGGGACAGCCCTGAAAAACTGTTTTTT
CASGSRDSPEKLFF
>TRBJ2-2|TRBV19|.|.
TGTGCCAGTAGGCGTGGTTCGGGGAACACCGGGGAGCTGTTTTTT
CASRRGSGNTGELFF
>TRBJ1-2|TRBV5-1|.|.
TGCGCCAGCAGCCCAGGGACTGGCCCCCTATCTAACTATGGCTACACCTTC
CASSPGTGPLSNYGYTF